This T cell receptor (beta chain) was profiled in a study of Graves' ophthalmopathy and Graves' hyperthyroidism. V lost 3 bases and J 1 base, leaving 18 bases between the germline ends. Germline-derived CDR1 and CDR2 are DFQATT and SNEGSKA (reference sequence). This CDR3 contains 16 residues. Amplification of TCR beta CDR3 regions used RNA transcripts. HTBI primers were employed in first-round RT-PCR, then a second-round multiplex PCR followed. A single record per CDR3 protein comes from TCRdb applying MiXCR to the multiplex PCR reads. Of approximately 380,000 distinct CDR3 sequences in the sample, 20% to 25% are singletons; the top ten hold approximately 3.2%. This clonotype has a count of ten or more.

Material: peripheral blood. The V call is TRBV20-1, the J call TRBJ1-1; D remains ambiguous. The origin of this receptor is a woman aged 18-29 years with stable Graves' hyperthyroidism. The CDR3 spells CSASKWTPSQNTEAFF. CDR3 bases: TGCAGTGCTAGCAAATGGACCCCATCGCAGAACACTGAAGCTTTCTTT.